This T cell receptor (beta chain) was retrieved from a study of T cell responses to AZD1222 COVID-19 vaccine. Method: immunoSEQ multiplex PCR; TCRdb's copy keeps in-frame clones and lacks some. Of approximately 97,000 clones listed, about 85% are singletons. V was trimmed by 6 bases and J by 8 bases, leaving 16 bases between them. The length of the CDR3 is 13 residues. The TCR sequence derives from an adult in good health. This rearrangement joins TRBV12-3 or TRBV12-4 to TRBJ1-2; perhaps TRBD1 as D (5 bases). This sample comprised peripheral blood, obtained on day 0 of AZD1222 vaccination. The CDR3 bases are TGTGCCAGCAGGGGACGTCTGGAACGGGGCTACACCTTC. Its protein product is CASRGRLERGYTF.